This T cell receptor (beta chain) originates from a study of blood T cell repertoires in COVID-19. The overall study: Collection of acute and convalescent COVID-19 samples took place in the United States, Italy and Spain. T cells, B-cell-depleted T cells, or PBMCs provided the cDNA or gDNA that served as material.

As handled by the study authors: Scientists estimated how many nucleated cells there were by amplifying reference gene primers. Using immunoSEQ multiplex PCR, the repertoire was profiled, and TCRdb retains in-frame clones only, with some absent. V, J and clone size reflect that table, while D and trimming were determined from the DNA. Among under 200,000 clones listed, under 90% were seen once. Germline V gene data show CDR1 as SGHVS and CDR2 as FQNEAQ. Trimming stripped 3 bases from V and 5 bases from J, with 16 bases between. This CDR3 is 15 amino acids long. In its sample, this clone was seen a few times.

This sequence originates from a man younger than 45 with active or convalescent COVID-19. The specimen was peripheral blood. This chain connects TRBV7-8 to TRBJ1-2; tentative D call: TRBD1 (6 bases). The CDR3 bases are TGTGCCAGCAGCTTCTCCCCAGGGGCCCCGTATGGCTACACCTTC. It specifies CASSFSPGAPYGYTF.